The present TCR beta chain was sequenced within a study of molecular identifiers for immune sequencing clone quantification. Findings of the study overall: Whereas naive cells kept under 1% of molecules in clones above 20 RNA copies, such clones held over 97% in effectors.

Bulk TCR library preparation followed previously described methods with listed TCR primers. TCRdb reprocessed the PCR reads with MiXCR, giving one entry per CDR3 protein. The sample yields 300,000 to 400,000 distinct CDR3 sequences, over 20% seen once. This CDR3 spans 17 amino acids. V was pared by 0 bases and J by 0 bases, with 8 bases of the junction left unmatched. CDR1 is DFQATT and CDR2 is SNEGSKA in the germline V gene (reference sequence). This clonotype was seen many times. Its antigen is not identified. The rearrangement uses TRBV20-1 and TRBJ1-5, with 7 bases aligning to TRBD1. Sequences were obtained from naive CD8+ T cells from blood, with Jurkat cell RNA spiked in. Subset meaning: FACS-sorted CD8+CD4-CCR7+CD45RA+ naive T cells. This clonotype was sampled from a human donor in good health. Some libraries in this study had Jurkat cell RNA spiked in. The CDR3 loop reads CSARDREGAYSNQPQHF. In nucleotides, the CDR3 is TGCAGTGCTAGAGATCGGGAGGGGGCTTATAGCAATCAGCCCCAGCATTTT.